One and the same sample provided the 16 T cell receptor beta chains below, sequenced in a study of STAT5B mutations in CD4+ large granular lymphocyte leukemia. Libraries were prepared by immunoSEQ multiplex PCR; TCRdb keeps only in-frame clonotypes and omits some of them. This table holds more than 30,000 clones, around 82% found once. The sequenced material came from CD4+ T cells from blood buffy coats. The receptors shown here come from a human donor in good health.

The rearrangement joins TRBV19 to TRBJ1-5, with D perhaps matching TRBD1 (6 bases). Germline-derived CDR1 and CDR2 are LNHDA and SQIVND (reference sequence). Trimming took off 9 bases at V and 0 bases at J, with 21 bases between the two ends. This CDR3 has 17 amino acids. The CDR3, as DNA: TGTGCCAGCCGTTCTACCTGGGGACAATTTAGCAATCAGCCCCAGCATTTT. It translates to CASRSTWGQFSNQPQHF.

CDR3 nucleotide sequence: TGCGCCAGCAGCCGACGCGGGGGGAGAACAGATACGCAGTATTTT. It yields the protein CASSRRGGRTDTQYF. This sequence joins TRBV4-3 and TRBJ2-3; 8 bases are shared with TRBD2. CDR3 size: 15 residues. Per germline, CDR1 LGHNA and CDR2 YSLEER. J was trimmed by 3 bases and V by 4 bases; bases with no gene match: 6.

The J gene is TRBJ1-1, the V gene TRBV18, with 7 bases that match TRBD1. This CDR3 comprises 18 residues. Germline V gene lookup returns CDR1 KGHSH and CDR2 LQKENI. After removal of 3 bases from V and 0 bases from J, the junction contained 13 bases not matched to a gene. The CDR3 sequence is CASSPPGGGGRVNTEAFF. In DNA, the CDR3 is TGTGCCAGCTCACCTCCCGGGGGAGGGGGCCGGGTGAACACTGAAGCTTTCTTT.

This chain connects TRBV9 to TRBJ1-4; TRBD1 aligns across 8 bases. In germline, CDR1 is SGDLS, CDR2 YYNGEE. The junction had 9 bases not matched to a gene; V was cut back by 4 bases and J by 4 bases. The CDR3 consists of 16 residues. The CDR3 sequence is CASSLYPGQVNEKLFF. The CDR3 coding sequence is TGTGCCAGCAGCCTCTACCCGGGACAGGTTAATGAAAAACTGTTTTTT.

The rearrangement links TRBV6-1 to TRBJ2-1, with D uncertain. CDR3 length: 14 residues. V lost 1 base and J 2 bases, leaving 6 bases between the germline ends. Germline V gene lookup returns CDR1 MNHNS and CDR2 SASEGT. The CDR3 DNA follows: TGTGCCAGCAGTGAAGGCCTAGCCTACAATGAGCAGTTCTTC. Residues: CASSEGLAYNEQFF.

Only a few counts were recorded for this clone. The chain has TRBV18 and TRBJ2-5, with 10 bases matching TRBD1. This CDR3 is built from 15 residues. Germline V gene sequence: CDR1 KGHSH, CDR2 LQKENI. J was trimmed by 4 bases and V by 5 bases; bases with no gene match: 7. The CDR3 region has the DNA TGTGCCAGCTCAGGGACAGGGGCTACTGGAGAGACCCAGTACTTC. Protein product: CASSGTGATGETQYF.

This clone is a singleton in its sample. V and J are TRBV4-3 and TRBJ2-3, with unresolved D. Trimming took off 0 bases at V and 3 bases at J, with 13 bases between the two ends. Germline V gives CDR1 LGHNA, CDR2 YSLEER. This CDR3 comprises 16 residues. The CDR3 spells CASSQDRYLGTDTQYF. CDR3 nucleotide sequence: TGCGCCAGCAGCCAAGATCGGTATTTGGGTACAGATACGCAGTATTTT.

The V gene is TRBV28, the J gene TRBJ1-2; TRBD1 matches 7 bases. V lost 6 bases and J lost 7; bases outside the gene matches: 14. CDR1 and CDR2 from the germline V gene are MDHEN and SYDVKM. This CDR3 region has 15 residues. CDR3 sequence reads: CASRRRGQPLSGYTF. CDR3 bases: TGTGCCAGCAGACGACGGGGACAGCCTTTATCTGGCTACACCTTC.

This clone came up a few times. V is TRBV5-1 and J is TRBJ1-5; TRBD1 matches 10 bases. There are 16 residues in the CDR3. Germline V gene data show CDR1 as SGHRS and CDR2 as YFSETQ. J lost 4 bases, V lost 4 bases, and 8 bases had no gene match. DNA of the CDR3: TGCGCCAGCAGCCTTTCCGGGACAGGGGCAAATCAGCCCCAGCATTTT. Amino acid sequence: CASSLSGTGANQPQHF.

The V gene is TRBV27, the J gene TRBJ2-6; D is ambiguous. The CDR3 covers 14 residues. The V gene's germline CDR1 is MNHEY and CDR2 SMNVEV (reference sequence). V was clipped by 10 bases and J by 0 bases, with 10 bases between them. The CDR3 loop reads CATTPHSGANVLTF. The CDR3 DNA follows: TGTGCCACTACCCCCCACTCTGGGGCCAACGTCCTGACTTTC.

The sample holds one count of this clone. This CDR3 is CASSVGVGGHRNEQFF. CDR3 DNA: TGTGCCAGCAGCGTAGGGGTAGGGGGCCATCGCAATGAGCAGTTCTTC. The chain carries TRBV9 and TRBJ2-1; 7 nucleotides align to TRBD1. Germline CDR1 is SGDLS and CDR2 is YYNGEE. This CDR3 region has 16 residues. V shed 0 bases and J 6 bases; nucleotides not matched to a gene: 9.

The CDR3 reads CASRKMGDSRRNEQFF. The CDR3 DNA is TGTGCCAGCAGAAAAATGGGGGACTCTCGTCGCAATGAGCAGTTCTTC. The chain joins TRBV27 to TRBJ2-1; weak D call: TRBD2 (6 bases). There are 16 residues in the CDR3. CDR1 is MNHEY, CDR2 SMNVEV, per germline (reference sequence). V shed 6 bases and J shed 6 bases, with 21 bases lying between them.

The chain has TRBV19 and TRBJ2-5; D gene ambiguous. Trimming took 2 bases from V and 5 from J, leaving 18 bases between them. The CDR3 extends over 16 amino acids. Per the germline V gene, CDR1 is LNHDA and CDR2 is SQIVND (reference sequence). The CDR3 loop reads CASSISPNLGAETQYF. CDR3 sequence (DNA): TGTGCCAGTAGTATATCCCCCAACCTAGGAGCGGAGACCCAGTACTTC. The whole variable domain, filled in from reference TRBV19 and TRBJ2-5, reads DGGITQSPKYLFRKEGQNVTLSCEQNLNHDAMYWYRQDPGQGLRLIYYSQIVNDFQKGDIAEGYSVSREKKESFPLTVTSAQKNPTAFYLCASSISPNLGAETQYFGPGTRLLVL.

This chain links TRBV5-1 with TRBJ2-1; 8 bases map to TRBD2. This CDR3 is 14 amino acids long. Germline V CDR1 and CDR2: SGHRS, YFSETQ. V dropped 5 bases and J dropped 6; count of bases not matched to a gene: 7. This chain's CDR3 is CASSTASGSNEQFF. DNA of the CDR3: TGCGCCAGCAGTACCGCTAGCGGGTCCAATGAGCAGTTCTTC.

This chain links TRBV19 with TRBJ2-1; no reliable D call. V was pared by 6 bases and J by 12 bases, with 18 bases between. In germline, CDR1 is LNHDA, CDR2 SQIVND (reference sequence). CDR3 length: 13 amino acids. CDR3 residues: CASSHGRAMGQFF. CDR3 nucleotides: TGTGCCAGTAGCCATGGACGGGCTATGGGGCAGTTCTTC.

J is TRBJ2-5 and V is TRBV5-1; D unclear. Germline assignment: CDR1 SGHRS and CDR2 YFSETQ. V shed 0 bases and J shed 3 bases, with 6 bases lying between them. The CDR3 spans 13 residues. The CDR3 DNA reads TGCGCCAGCAGCTTGGCCCTGGAAGAGACCCAGTACTTC. Protein product: CASSLALEETQYF.